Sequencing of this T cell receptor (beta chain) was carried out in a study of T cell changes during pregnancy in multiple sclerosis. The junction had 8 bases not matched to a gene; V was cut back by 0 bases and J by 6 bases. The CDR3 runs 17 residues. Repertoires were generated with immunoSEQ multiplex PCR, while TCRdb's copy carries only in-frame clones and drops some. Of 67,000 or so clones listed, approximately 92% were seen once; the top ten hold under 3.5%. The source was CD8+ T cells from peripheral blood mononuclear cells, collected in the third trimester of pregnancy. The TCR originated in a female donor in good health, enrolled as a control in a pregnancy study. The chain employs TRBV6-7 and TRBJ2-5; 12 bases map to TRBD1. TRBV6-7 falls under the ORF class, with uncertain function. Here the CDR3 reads CASSYSPRDRGQKTQYF. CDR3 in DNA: TGTGCCAGCAGTTACTCTCCCCGGGACAGGGGGCAAAAGACCCAGTACTTC.